The 5 T cell receptor beta chains below all came from one sample that was sequenced in a study of Ad26.COV2.S vaccination and SARS-CoV-2 variants (dated by TCRdb to the early 2020s). Library preparation was by the immunoSEQ multiplex PCR assay. Drawn from immuneACCESS, this table holds only the in-frame rearrangements with V and J called that TCRdb kept. Clones are partly lost; checked studies trace under half to an unresolved V gene and leave the rest unexplained. For this sample there are 240,000 or so clones; roughly 90% appear just once. The leading ten clones occupy about 10% of the sample. The sample's treatment or condition label, decoded: 15 to 20 received Ad26.COV2.S at low or high dose, single or two shots; roughly five received placebo; per-sample allocation not given. For vaccine and placebo recipients, the sequenced repertoires came from samples collected on day 63 after the first injection.

Sample: peripheral blood, taken in a trial of Ad26.COV2.S vaccine versus placebo. These receptors were collected from a person between 18 and 65 years old who received the Ad26.COV2.S COVID-19 vaccine or a placebo.

This clone occurred once. This chain uses TRBV9 with TRBJ2-3; D is possibly TRBD1 or TRBD2 (5 bases each). Trimming cost V 4 bases and J 4 bases, with 19 bases left between them. CDR3 size: 16 residues. The V gene's germline CDR1 is SGDLS and CDR2 YYNGEE. The CDR3 protein is CASSPASGSNSDTQYF. The CDR3 region has the DNA TGTGCCAGCAGCCCAGCGTCAGGGAGCAATTCAGATACGCAGTATTTT.

The rearrangement uses TRBV30 and TRBJ2-7; TRBD1 might be the D (6 bases). The V gene lost 1 base and the J gene lost 3 bases, with 10 bases spanning the gap. The CDR3 runs to 13 residues. CDR1 GTSNPN and CDR2 SVGIG come from the germline V gene (reference sequence). In DNA form, the CDR3 reads TGTGCCTGGAGTGCAGTACAGGGCTACGAGCAGTACTTC. Translating gives CAWSAVQGYEQYF. The full variable domain, rest sourced from reference TRBV30 and TRBJ2-7, is SQTIHQWPATLVQPVGSPLSLECTVEGTSNPNLYWYRQAAGRGLQLLFYSVGIGQISSEVPQNLSASRPQDRQFILSSKKLLLSDSGFYLCAWSAVQGYEQYFGPGTRLTVT.

The chain employs TRBV4-1 and TRBJ1-2; 8 bases fit TRBD1. V trimming: 0 bases; J trimming: 7 bases; junction bases outside the gene matches: 10. Germline V gives CDR1 MGHRA, CDR2 YSYEKL. CDR3 length equals 16 residues. CDR3 in amino acids: CASSQDGGQGAVGYTF. The CDR3 DNA reads TGCGCCAGCAGCCAAGATGGCGGCCAGGGGGCGGTTGGCTACACCTTC.

This chain links TRBV9 with TRBJ1-2; no clear D. This CDR3 is 13 amino acids long. Per germline, CDR1 SGDLS and CDR2 YYNGEE. V shed 0 bases and J shed 6 bases, with 9 bases lying between them. CDR3: CASSVGEVDGYTF. As DNA, the CDR3 is TGTGCCAGCAGCGTAGGGGAGGTCGATGGCTACACCTTC.

V gene TRBV2 combines with J gene TRBJ2-5; D is possibly TRBD1 (5 bases). The CDR3 covers 16 residues. Germline CDR1 and CDR2: SNHLY and FYNNEI. The germline V and J ends were trimmed by 1 base and 1 base, with 13 bases remaining between them. In DNA form, the CDR3 reads TGTGCCAGCAGTGAAGACCAGACAGTTTCCCAAGAGACCCAGTACTTC. Amino acid sequence: CASSEDQTVSQETQYF. The full variable domain, with the rest looked up from reference TRBV2 and TRBJ2-5, is EPEVTQTPSHQVTQMGQEVILRCVPISNHLYFYWYRQILGQKVEFLVSFYNNEISEKSEIFDDQFSVERPDGSNFTLKIRSTKLEDSAMYFCASSEDQTVSQETQYFGPGTRLLVL.